These 22 T cell receptor beta chains originate from one sample sequenced in a study of T cells in Graves' hyperthyroidism and ophthalmopathy. Researchers amplified the TCR beta CDR3 regions from RNA transcripts. RT-PCR in the first round (using the HTBI primer set) targeted the TCR CDR3. A single record per CDR3 protein comes from TCRdb applying MiXCR to the multiplex PCR reads. Among 550,000 to 600,000 distinct CDR3 sequences, around 14% were seen once, and the ten largest hold roughly 7.1%. Specimen: blood. Every receptor here comes from a woman between 18 and 29 years old with Graves' ophthalmopathy.

The gene calls are TRBV6-1 and TRBJ2-3; tentative D call: TRBD2 (6 bases). Germline V gene sequence: CDR1 MNHNS, CDR2 SASEGT. V shed 0 bases and J shed 2 bases, with 9 bases lying between them. The CDR3 runs to 15 residues. CDR3 loop: CASSEARENTDTQYF. CDR3 nucleotides: TGTGCCAGCAGTGAAGCGCGGGAAAACACAGATACGCAGTATTTT.

At least ten counts were recorded for this clonotype. The V gene is TRBV2, the J gene TRBJ2-3, with 7 bases that match TRBD2. Germline CDR1 SNHLY, CDR2 FYNNEI. This CDR3 spans 16 amino acids. V trimming: 5 bases; J trimming: 0 bases; junction bases outside the gene matches: 8. For the CDR3, the DNA is TGTGCCAGCAGTTTATCTAGCGGAGTTAGCACAGATACGCAGTATTTT. Amino acids: CASSLSSGVSTDTQYF.

This chain uses TRBV4-1 with TRBJ1-1; 7 bases agree with TRBD1. After removal of 1 base from V and 5 bases from J, the junction contained 10 bases not matched to a gene. Germline V gene data show CDR1 as MGHRA and CDR2 as YSYEKL. The CDR3 loop spans 16 amino acids. CDR3 nucleotides: TGCGCCAGCAGCCAAGTCCCGACAGGGCAGAAAACTGAAGCTTTCTTT. It is translated as CASSQVPTGQKTEAFF.

The J gene is TRBJ2-1, the V gene TRBV7-9, with 10 nucleotides matching TRBD2. This CDR3 contains 17 residues. The V gene's germline CDR1 is SEHNR and CDR2 FQNEAQ (reference sequence). V trimming: 1 base; J trimming: 6 bases; junction bases outside the gene matches: 9. The CDR3 nucleotides read TGTGCCAGCAGCTTAGGGGTTAGCGGGAGGAAGCCCAATGAGCAGTTCTTC. It is translated as CASSLGVSGRKPNEQFF.

This clonotype was detected many times. The chain carries TRBV7-2 and TRBJ1-4; tentative D call: TRBD1 (5 bases). The V gene lost 0 bases and the J gene lost 8 bases, with 7 bases spanning the gap. The CDR3 runs to 13 residues. Germline V gene lookup returns CDR1 SGHTA and CDR2 FQGNSA. In DNA, the CDR3 is TGTGCCAGCAGCTTAGCACGGGACGAAAAACTGTTTTTT. Its translation: CASSLARDEKLFF.

This clonotype was seen repeatedly, ten times or more. CDR3 nucleotide sequence: TGTGCCAGCAGTTACTCGTGGGTCCCCTCCTACAATGAGCAGTTCTTC. This sequence encodes CASSYSWVPSYNEQFF. This sequence joins TRBV6-5 and TRBJ2-1; D is unclear. V was cut by 0 bases and J by 0 bases, with 9 bases left in between. CDR1 is MNHEY and CDR2 is SVGAGI in the germline V gene. The CDR3 sequence is 16 residues long.

The chain has TRBV20-1 and TRBJ2-1; 7 nucleotides line up with TRBD2. Trimming removed 2 bases from V and 10 bases from J; junction bases left unmatched: 26. Germline V lookup: CDR1 DFQATT, CDR2 SNEGSKA (reference sequence). The CDR3 length is 19 residues. The DNA of the CDR3 is TGCAGTGCTAGACTCAGCGGGACTAAGACAAACTTTCCACCACAGGAGCAGTTCTTC. As protein: CSARLSGTKTNFPPQEQFF.

This clonotype came up many times. The rearrangement uses TRBV5-5 and TRBJ2-1; TRBD2 matches at 10 bases. CDR1 is SGHKS and CDR2 is YYEKEE in the germline V gene (reference sequence). CDR3 size: 16 residues. Unmatched junction bases numbered 10, after V lost 5 bases and J lost 5 bases. The CDR3 protein is CASRVLGLAGDNEQFF. CDR3 sequence (DNA): TGTGCCAGCAGGGTATTAGGGCTAGCGGGAGACAATGAGCAGTTCTTC.

This clonotype was observed a handful of times. The V and J genes are TRBV19 and TRBJ1-3; D perhaps matches TRBD1 (5 bases). The germline V gene has CDR1 LNHDA and CDR2 SQIVND (reference sequence). The CDR3 runs 18 residues. Trimming removed 8 bases from V and 0 bases from J, with 23 bases in between. CDR3 in amino acids: CASLPGHFEAASGNTIYF. CDR3 sequence (DNA): TGTGCCAGTTTGCCAGGGCATTTCGAGGCCGCCTCTGGAAACACCATATATTTT. The whole variable domain, remainder taken from reference TRBV19 and TRBJ1-3, is DGGITQSPKYLFRKEGQNVTLSCEQNLNHDAMYWYRQDPGQGLRLIYYSQIVNDFQKGDIAEGYSVSREKKESFPLTVTSAQKNPTAFYLCASLPGHFEAASGNTIYFGEGSWLTVV.

Ten or more counts support this clonotype. This chain uses TRBV7-9 with TRBJ2-5, with no clear D. The germline CDR1 and CDR2 sequences are SEHNR and FQNEAQ (reference sequence). V dropped 3 bases and J dropped 5 bases, with 10 bases sitting between them. The CDR3 is 13 residues long. The DNA of the CDR3 is TGTGCCAGCAGCTTCCGGCGGCAGGAGACCCAGTACTTC. Its protein product is CASSFRRQETQYF.

The V call is TRBV30, the J call TRBJ2-5; D is unclear. V lost 4 bases and J lost 3, with 6 bases in between. From germline, CDR1 is GTSNPN and CDR2 SVGIG (reference sequence). The CDR3 extends over 11 amino acids. CDR3 nucleotides: TGTGCCTGGACCGAAAAAGAGACCCAGTACTTC. This sequence encodes CAWTEKETQYF.

This clonotype has just a few counts. The rearrangement uses TRBV24-1 and TRBJ1-3; D call uncertain. Germline CDR1 KGHDR, CDR2 SFDVKD. The CDR3 contains 14 residues. V was cut by 4 bases and J by 0 bases, with 6 bases left in between. The CDR3 DNA reads TGTGCCACCAGTGACCGATCCTCTGGAAACACCATATATTTT. This gives the protein CATSDRSSGNTIYF.

There are many counts of this clonotype. The rearrangement uses TRBV3-1 and TRBJ2-7; possible D gene TRBD1, 5 bases. The germline V and J ends were trimmed by 4 bases and 1 base, with 23 bases remaining between them. This CDR3 is built from 18 residues. CDR1 is LGHDT and CDR2 is YNNKEL in the germline V gene (reference sequence). CDR3 DNA: TGTGCCAGCAGCCCAGGGTGGGCATCACCCGAAAAATCCTACGAGCAGTACTTC. Its translation: CASSPGWASPEKSYEQYF.

This clonotype was seen at least ten times. The chain's CDR3 is CASSVGLAVYNEQFF. CDR3 bases: TGTGCCAGCAGCGTAGGGCTAGCGGTTTACAATGAGCAGTTCTTC. This rearrangement joins TRBV9 to TRBJ2-1; 7 bases align to TRBD2. The CDR3 is 15 residues long. In germline, CDR1 is SGDLS, CDR2 YYNGEE. J gave up 4 bases and V 0 bases, and 4 bases lay outside the gene matches.

This clonotype was observed a handful of times. This chain connects TRBV5-6 to TRBJ1-5, with D perhaps matching TRBD1 (5 bases). The ends were cut back, 2 bases at V and 6 bases at J, with 15 bases in the middle. This CDR3 has 15 amino acids. CDR1 and CDR2 (germline): SGHDT, YYEEEE. The DNA of the CDR3 is TGTGCCAGCAGCTTACTCAGGGAAGTTGGTCAGCCCCAGCATTTT. It is translated as CASSLLREVGQPQHF.

This clonotype has a count of ten or more. The V gene is TRBV20-1, the J gene TRBJ2-7, with D possibly being TRBD1 or TRBD2 (5 bases each). The germline V gene encodes CDR1 DFQATT and CDR2 SNEGSKA (reference sequence). The CDR3 contains 12 residues. DNA for the CDR3: TGCAGCCTGGACCGGGACCTGGGAGAGCAGTACTTC. It yields the protein CSLDRDLGEQYF.

The rearrangement links TRBV27 to TRBJ2-7; tentative D call: TRBD1 (8 bases). The germline V gene has CDR1 MNHEY and CDR2 SMNVEV (reference sequence). The CDR3 is 14 residues long. V lost 6 bases to trimming and J lost 1 base, with 13 bases between them. The CDR3 here is CASRGGTGSYEQYF. CDR3 nucleotide sequence: TGTGCCAGCAGGGGGGGGACAGGTTCCTACGAGCAGTACTTC.

This clonotype appeared many times. The chain combines TRBV3-1 with TRBJ1-5, with D unresolved. The germline V gene has CDR1 LGHDT and CDR2 YNNKEL (reference sequence). Trimming took 0 bases from V and 7 from J, leaving 10 bases between them. The CDR3 length is 14 residues. CDR3 amino acids: CASSQDLAGQPQHF. The CDR3 DNA reads as TGTGCCAGCAGCCAAGATTTGGCGGGGCAGCCCCAGCATTTT.

The chain is built from TRBV7-9 and TRBJ2-5, with TRBD2 matching over 7 bases. The germline V gene encodes CDR1 SEHNR and CDR2 FQNEAQ (reference sequence). CDR3 size: 14 residues. Losses at the gene ends were 5 bases for V and 2 bases for J; bases not matched to a gene: 5. The CDR3 DNA sequence: TGTGCCAGCAGCCACCCGGGGGGTCAAGAGACCCAGTACTTC. Amino acid sequence: CASSHPGGQETQYF.

The chain uses TRBV19 and TRBJ1-5, with a possible D match to TRBD1 (6 bases). V gave up 7 bases and J gave up 6 bases, with 13 bases separating them. Germline CDR1 is LNHDA and CDR2 is SQIVND (reference sequence). This CDR3 comprises 13 residues. This CDR3 is CASKGGLVQPQHF. The CDR3 DNA reads TGTGCCAGTAAAGGGGGATTGGTTCAGCCCCAGCATTTT.

This clonotype was seen at least ten times. The rearrangement joins TRBV2 to TRBJ2-7; D gene unclear. The germline gives CDR1 SNHLY, CDR2 FYNNEI. The ends were cut back, 2 bases at V and 6 bases at J, with 5 bases in the middle. The CDR3 runs to 11 residues. The CDR3 DNA follows: TGTGCCAGCAGTGAAAACACCGAGCAGTACTTC. This translates into CASSENTEQYF.

In its sample, this clonotype was seen many times. The CDR3 reads CASSQGRLADYTQYF. As DNA, the CDR3 is TGTGCCAGCAGCCAAGGACGGCTAGCGGATTATACTCAGTACTTC. The chain combines TRBV14 with TRBJ2-5; 7 bases match TRBD2. J gave up 11 bases and V 1 base, and 13 bases lay outside the gene matches. Germline V lookup: CDR1 SGHDN, CDR2 FVKESK. This CDR3 comprises 15 residues.